Below, 3 T cell receptor beta chains from the same sample are listed, as sequenced in a study of control samples from healthy donors and cancer patients. The protocol was immunoSEQ multiplex PCR, while the TCRdb copy is restricted to in-frame clones and leaves out a portion. In the table there are approximately 210,000 clones, roughly nine tenths of which are singletons. Material: blood. These receptors originate from a man aged 30-40 years in good health.

The chain has TRBV7-2 and TRBJ2-5; perhaps TRBD1 as D (5 bases). The CDR3 consists of 15 residues. Trimming shortened V by 0 bases and J by 4 bases, and 12 bases separated the two germline ends. Germline V gene sequence: CDR1 SGHTA, CDR2 FQGNSA. CDR3 amino acids: CASSLAQTDGETQYF. CDR3 sequence (DNA): TGTGCCAGCAGCTTAGCGCAGACAGATGGAGAGACCCAGTACTTC.

The rearrangement uses TRBV6-1 and TRBJ2-7; TRBD2 matches 13 bases. Germline-derived CDR1 and CDR2 are MNHNS and SASEGT. The CDR3 contains 16 residues. The ends lost 3 bases at V and 4 bases at J; junction bases unmatched: 6. CDR3 bases: TGTGCCAGCAGTGACGGGACTAGCGGGGAGGGTTACGAGCAGTACTTC. Its protein is CASSDGTSGEGYEQYF.

This clone is a singleton in its sample. This rearrangement joins TRBV10-2 to TRBJ1-2; D unclear. The CDR3 loop spans 12 amino acids. Germline loops: CDR1 WSHSY, CDR2 SAAADI. V dropped 4 bases and J dropped 8 bases, with 11 bases sitting between them. CDR3 protein: CASSGRVEGYTF. Written as DNA, the CDR3 is TGCGCCAGCAGTGGGAGGGTGGAGGGCTACACCTTC.